These T cell receptor beta chains were read from a single sample in a study of OX40 agonist ivuxolimab in advanced cancers. TCRdb's table, derived via immunoSEQ multiplex PCR, lists solely in-frame clones and lacks some. The repertoire holds roughly 61,000 clones, around 90% seen once, with around 0.76% in the top ten. The source material was CD4+ or CD8+ T cells sorted from blood, sampled in a trial of the OX40 agonist ivuxolimab. All receptors derive from an adult with an advanced solid tumor such as melanoma, head and neck, liver or kidney cancer. Both conserved end residues are part of each CDR3. The order of the fields is V gene, D gene, J gene, clone size, CDR3 protein, CDR3 DNA. The D gene is left open where the match is weak. The size field is filled for only some rows; it gives once, few, many or a size class.

TRBV19	TRBD1	TRBJ1-1	.	CASSRDGGMTGLLNTEAFF	TGTGCCAGTAGTCGGGACGGGGGGATGACAGGGCTCCTTAACACTGAAGCTTTCTTT
TRBV7-8	.	TRBJ1-2	.	CASSSGVYTGYTF	TGTGCCAGCAGCTCCGGGGTCTATACTGGCTACACCTTC
TRBV10-3	.	TRBJ1-1	once	CAINPHRMNTEAFF	TGTGCCATCAACCCCCACAGGATGAACACTGAAGCTTTCTTT
TRBV5-1	.	TRBJ2-2	.	CASSLVGLNTGELFF	TGCGCCAGCAGCTTGGTTGGTTTGAACACCGGGGAGCTGTTTTTT
TRBV30	.	TRBJ2-3	few	CAWKKRGIRRADTQYF	TGTGCCTGGAAAAAACGGGGGATTCGTCGGGCAGATACGCAGTATTTT
TRBV2	.	TRBJ2-2	.	CASSARAENTGELFF	TGTGCCAGCAGCGCGCGTGCGGAGAACACCGGGGAGCTGTTTTTT
TRBV28	TRBD1	TRBJ1-1	.	CASSNVPGQGMNTEAFF	TGTGCCAGCAGTAACGTCCCGGGACAGGGGATGAACACTGAAGCTTTCTTT
TRBV4-1	.	TRBJ2-3	.	CASSPPLSGHTQYF	TGCGCCAGCAGCCCGCCACTTTCTGGCCATACGCAGTATTTT
TRBV9	TRBD1	TRBJ1-4	.	CASSVGQGGEKLFF	TGTGCCAGCAGCGTGGGACAGGGTGGTGAAAAACTGTTTTTT
TRBV6-6	.	TRBJ2-2	.	CASRWARDTGELFF	TGTGCCAGCAGATGGGCTAGGGATACCGGGGAGCTGTTTTTT
TRBV5-4	.	TRBJ2-7	.	CASSSTTGPEQYF	TGTGCCAGCAGCTCCACCACAGGTCCCGAGCAGTACTTC
TRBV30	.	TRBJ2-5	.	CAWSVGWQETQYF	TGTGCCTGGAGTGTTGGGTGGCAAGAGACCCAGTACTTC
TRBV28	.	TRBJ2-5	.	CASSFWGRGQETQYF	TGTGCCAGCAGTTTTTGGGGCAGGGGACAAGAGACCCAGTACTTC
TRBV7-6	TRBD1	TRBJ2-1	once	CASSPGQGYNEQFF	TGTGCCAGCAGCCCGGGACAGGGGTACAATGAGCAGTTCTTC
TRBV10-3	.	TRBJ2-2	.	CAISVRPGDPNTGELFF	TGTGCCATCAGTGTACGGCCAGGGGATCCGAACACCGGGGAGCTGTTTTTT
TRBV5-1	TRBD1	TRBJ2-5	.	CASSRAPGGNQETQYF	TGCGCCAGCAGCAGAGCGCCAGGGGGTAATCAAGAGACCCAGTACTTC
TRBV7-2	.	TRBJ2-3	.	CASRLFAGSTDTQYF	TGTGCCAGCAGGCTATTTGCCGGTAGCACAGATACGCAGTATTTT
TRBV11-2	TRBD2	TRBJ2-1	.	CASGVGRAVGEQFF	TGTGCCAGCGGTGTGGGGAGGGCCGTGGGTGAGCAGTTCTTC
TRBV18	.	TRBJ1-2	.	CASSPAAENVYGYTF	TGTGCCAGCTCACCAGCAGCGGAAAACGTTTATGGCTACACCTTC
TRBV29-1	.	TRBJ1-4	.	CSVGRDEKLFF	TGCAGCGTTGGCAGGGATGAAAAACTGTTTTTT
TRBV5-4	.	TRBJ1-5	.	CASSFGTDSNQPQHF	TGTGCCAGCAGCTTCGGGACGGATAGCAATCAGCCCCAGCATTTT
TRBV11-2	.	TRBJ1-5	.	CASSLESNQPQHF	TGTGCCAGCAGCTTGGAGAGCAATCAGCCCCAGCATTTT
TRBV19	.	TRBJ1-1	once	CASSFHSQTEAFF	TGTGCCAGTAGTTTCCACAGCCAGACTGAAGCTTTCTTT
TRBV2	.	TRBJ2-7	.	CASRPTVGEQYF	TGTGCCAGCAGGCCCACGGTAGGCGAGCAGTACTTC
TRBV5-5	.	TRBJ1-2	.	CASSLVGGRNPSGYTF	TGTGCCAGCAGCTTGGTCGGGGGACGTAATCCCTCTGGCTACACCTTC
TRBV5-4	TRBD1	TRBJ1-4	.	CASSSAGTGEEKLFF	TGTGCCAGCAGCAGCGCCGGGACAGGGGAGGAAAAACTGTTTTTT
TRBV5-8	TRBD2	TRBJ2-5	.	CASSPGGVRETQYF	TGTGCCAGCAGCCCTGGGGGGGTGAGAGAGACCCAGTACTTC
TRBV18	.	TRBJ1-5	.	CASSPQGREVNQPQHF	TGTGCCAGCTCTCCCCAGGGTCGCGAAGTAAATCAGCCCCAGCATTTT
TRBV7-9	.	TRBJ1-1	few	CASSAQGPEAFF	TGTGCCAGCAGCGCACAGGGTCCCGAAGCTTTCTTT
TRBV19	TRBD2	TRBJ2-2	.	CASSTGLAGGGGTGELFF	TGTGCCAGTAGTACGGGACTAGCGGGAGGTGGGGGCACCGGGGAGCTGTTTTTT
TRBV4-1	.	TRBJ1-1	.	CASSQVDRTNTEAFF	TGCGCCAGCAGCCAAGTAGACAGGACGAACACTGAAGCTTTCTTT
TRBV11-2	.	TRBJ1-4	.	CASSLVTGEKLFF	TGTGCCAGCAGCTTAGTTACAGGTGAAAAACTGTTTTTT
TRBV2	.	TRBJ1-5	.	CASRAGGNQPQHF	TGTGCCAGCAGAGCAGGGGGCAATCAGCCCCAGCATTTT
TRBV27	.	TRBJ2-7	.	CASSSRDPSYEQYF	TGTGCCAGCAGTTCCCGGGACCCATCCTACGAGCAGTACTTC
TRBV2	.	TRBJ2-2	.	CASSEASEWWTYNTGELFF	TGTGCCAGCAGTGAAGCCTCCGAGTGGTGGACTTACAACACCGGGGAGCTGTTTTTT
TRBV6-5	.	TRBJ1-5	.	CASKIEQDWDQPQHF	TGTGCCAGCAAGATAGAACAGGATTGGGATCAGCCCCAGCATTTT
TRBV2	TRBD2	TRBJ2-7	.	CASRRESYEQYF	TGTGCCAGCAGGCGGGAGTCCTACGAGCAGTACTTC
TRBV6-6	.	TRBJ1-5	.	CASRIQPYSNQPQHF	TGTGCCAGCAGGATACAGCCATATAGCAATCAGCCCCAGCATTTT
TRBV5-1	.	TRBJ2-7	.	CASSQRSGQLGEQYF	TGCGCCAGCAGCCAGCGTTCTGGGCAACTGGGCGAGCAGTACTTC
TRBV4-1	TRBD2	TRBJ2-2	.	CASSQRLAENTGELFF	TGCGCCAGCAGCCAAAGACTAGCGGAGAACACCGGGGAGCTGTTTTTT
TRBV7-3	TRBD2	TRBJ2-1	.	CASSIRPRPGLAGGPGNEQFF	TGTGCCAGCAGCATTAGACCCAGACCGGGACTAGCGGGGGGGCCCGGCAATGAGCAGTTCTTC
TRBV7-2	.	TRBJ1-5	.	CASSLALSYSNQPQHF	TGTGCCAGCAGCTTAGCCCTCAGCTATAGCAATCAGCCCCAGCATTTT
TRBV6-1	TRBD1	TRBJ1-3	.	CASSGYRGRNLGGNTIYF	TGTGCCAGCAGTGGTTACAGGGGGCGAAACTTGGGAGGAAACACCATATATTTT